This TCR beta chain was documented in a study of control samples from healthy donors and cancer patients (dated by TCRdb to 2019 to 2021). The library was prepared using the immunoSEQ multiplex PCR assay. In its TCRdb copy, this immuneACCESS table keeps in-frame sequences only and misses some clones. Where compared with another copy, unresolved V genes explain less than half of these, and the others have no known cause. The sample contains 110,000 to 150,000 clones, roughly 92% of them found a single time. The ten largest clones take up approximately 14% of the sample. V is pared back by 3 bases and J by 0 bases, with 8 bases lying between the germline termini. The CDR3 contains 14 residues, cysteine and phenylalanine counted. Of all the DNA, just the CDR3 is kept, 42 bases in frame from base 1. The CDR1 and CDR2 encoded by the germline V gene (reference sequence) are MNHEY and SMNVEV. The sample holds a few counts of this clone. Its binding antigen is unknown. The record has no base qualities; no much larger clone is one base away.

Rearrangement joined TRBV27 to TRBJ1-2, with the D gene not confidently named. Input material: blood. This TCR derives from a man aged 35-49 years in good health. CDR3 reads: CASSLTRSNYGYTF. The nucleotide sequence reads as follows: TGTGCCAGCAGTTTGACCCGTTCTAACTATGGCTACACCTTC.